A selection of T cell receptor beta chains follows, all from one sample in a study of T cell responses to AZD1222 COVID-19 vaccine. Using immunoSEQ multiplex PCR, the repertoire was profiled, and TCRdb retains in-frame clones only, with some absent. The sample lists 90,000 to 120,000 clones, under 95% seen once, with roughly a fifth in the top ten. The sequencing here drew on peripheral blood, taken on day 0 of AZD1222 vaccination. Every receptor here comes from an adult in good health. The CDR3 runs from the conserved cysteine through the conserved F or W. Fields, in order: CDR3 protein, V gene, J gene, D gene. A D gene is named only where the DNA matches it firmly.

CSAGGGKELFF	TRBV20-1	TRBJ2-2	TRBD2
CASSPIRAVRVYEQYF	TRBV18	TRBJ2-7	-
CASQGYNNQPQHF	TRBV6-5	TRBJ1-5	-
CASSRTGEGVGYTF	TRBV6-5	TRBJ1-2	TRBD1
CASSFFGNTIYF	TRBV12-3/TRBV12-4	TRBJ1-3	-
CASRAGSSYEQYF	TRBV5-1	TRBJ2-7	-
CASSIGRVTEAFF	TRBV19	TRBJ1-1	-
CASSLSEGAWSVTQHF	TRBV5-8	TRBJ1-5	TRBD1
CASRDPGNTIYF	TRBV2	TRBJ1-3	-
CASSLAGVGGDYGYTF	TRBV7-2	TRBJ1-2	-
CASYRGLEEQYF	TRBV19	TRBJ2-7	TRBD1
CASSPGGNRGNTIYF	TRBV5-4	TRBJ1-3	TRBD1
CARSLAWVAGYNEQFF	TRBV7-5	TRBJ2-1	-
CASSRTYRDVEAFF	TRBV6-5	TRBJ1-1	-
CASIVFLSTSYEQYF	TRBV2	TRBJ2-7	-
CASSQDASNQPQHF	TRBV4-1	TRBJ1-5	-
CATLKRDASTDTQYF	TRBV2	TRBJ2-3	TRBD2
CASSYSGRTDSGNTIYF	TRBV4-1	TRBJ1-3	-
CASSLARGGYTF	TRBV12-3/TRBV12-4	TRBJ1-2	-
CASSSGGPPTDTQYF	TRBV5-1	TRBJ2-3	-
CASSQGSGGPYQETQYF	TRBV4-2	TRBJ2-5	TRBD2
CASSLARVGETQYF	TRBV7-2	TRBJ2-5	-
CASSQGTFLAYEQYF	TRBV3-1/TRBV3-2	TRBJ2-7	-
CASGRAGGFDTQYF	TRBV7-2	TRBJ2-3	-
CASSLGGSNQETQYF	TRBV7-7	TRBJ2-5	-
CASSPPGTGDQPQHF	TRBV7-8	TRBJ1-5	TRBD1
CASSSIGGRGSYEQYF	TRBV5-1	TRBJ2-7	-
CASSFTGELFF	TRBV5-6	TRBJ2-2	-
CASSYVWRGHGQPQHF	TRBV6-2/TRBV6-3	TRBJ1-5	TRBD1
CASSSRTGGVTEAFF	TRBV14	TRBJ1-1	TRBD1
CASSLGPSGGAFEQFF	TRBV7-2	TRBJ2-1	TRBD2
CASSIGPQGGYTF	TRBV19	TRBJ1-2	-
CASSFRQGTQYF	TRBV27	TRBJ2-3	-
CASSSDHEQYF	TRBV5-5	TRBJ2-7	-
CASSMPDRAGGNTIYF	TRBV5-4	TRBJ1-3	TRBD1
CASSIGGQGRQTYEQYF	TRBV19	TRBJ2-7	TRBD1
CASSVGGGQETQYF	TRBV5-1	TRBJ2-5	TRBD2
CASSREFRDEQFF	TRBV3-1/TRBV3-2	TRBJ2-1	-
CASSVGLGTGDNEQFF	TRBV9	TRBJ2-1	TRBD1
CASRITGGAGELFF	TRBV5-1	TRBJ2-2	-
CASGGLSYEQYF	TRBV5-1	TRBJ2-7	-